The 24 T cell receptor beta chains reported below all come from one sample, sequenced in a study of cytomegalovirus exposure and HLA in healthy donors. Amplification used 60 Vbeta primers and 13 Jbeta primers. Assay: immunoSEQ multiplex PCR; the TCRdb copy retains only in-frame clones and omits some. The data show around 120,000 clones, with around three quarters seen just once and approximately 2.5% held by the top ten. The sequencing input was PBMCs. Every receptor here comes from a woman aged 40 to 50 in good health and CMV-seropositive.

This clone was found a few times. Sequence at one end of the junction differs from germline and may be a read error. This chain uses TRBV6-5 with TRBJ2-2; a possible D gene is TRBD2 (6 bases). Germline V CDR1 and CDR2: MNHEY, SVGAGI. This CDR3 region has 15 residues. The CDR3 spells CASSLSRVRAGGLFF. As DNA, the CDR3 is TGTGCCAGCAGTTTATCCAGGGTGAGGGCCGGGGGGCTGTTTTTT.

V gene TRBV9 combines with J gene TRBJ1-3; D may be TRBD1 (6 bases). Trimming stripped 4 bases from V and 0 bases from J, with 11 bases between. The CDR3 spans 15 residues. Germline lookup yields CDR1 SGDLS and CDR2 YYNGEE. The CDR3 protein is CASSQGQSSGNTIYF. In nucleotides, the CDR3 is TGTGCCAGCAGCCAAGGACAGAGCTCTGGAAACACCATATATTTT.

The rearrangement joins TRBV19 to TRBJ2-3, with 10 bases aligning to TRBD2. There are 16 residues in the CDR3. Germline V gene lookup returns CDR1 LNHDA and CDR2 SQIVND (reference sequence). V shed 7 bases and J 7 bases; nucleotides not matched to a gene: 14. CDR3: CASTMRPSGRSNTQYF. For the CDR3, the DNA is TGTGCCAGTACTATGAGGCCTAGCGGGAGATCGAATACGCAGTATTTT.

The V and J genes are TRBV18 and TRBJ2-6; possibly TRBD2 for D (5 bases). Germline V gene sequence: CDR1 KGHSH, CDR2 LQKENI. Deletions cut 5 bases from V and 3 bases from J, with 11 bases between. The CDR3 sequence is 15 residues long. The CDR3 spells CASSFDGNGANVLTF. For the CDR3, the DNA is TGTGCCAGCTCATTTGACGGGAATGGGGCCAACGTCCTGACTTTC.

This clone was seen only once. CDR3 sequence (DNA): TGTGCCAGCAGCCCAGTCCAAGGGAGGACCGGGGAGCTGTTTTTT. It yields the protein CASSPVQGRTGELFF. V gene TRBV4-2 combines with J gene TRBJ2-2; tentative D call: TRBD2 (6 bases). The CDR3 has 15 amino acids. The germline gives CDR1 LGHNA, CDR2 YNFKEQ. The V and J ends lost 4 bases and 5 bases respectively, with 14 bases between them.

The DNA of the CDR3 is TGCGCCAGCAGCTTGCCGGGACAGGGGGCGCGTGAAGCTTTCTTT. Residues: CASSLPGQGAREAFF. The chain links TRBV5-1 to TRBJ1-1; 12 bases match TRBD1. Germline-derived CDR1 and CDR2 are SGHRS and YFSETQ. This CDR3 contains 15 residues. With V trimmed by 1 base and J by 7 bases, 5 bases remained unmatched.

J is TRBJ2-1 and V is TRBV9; 9 nucleotides agree with TRBD2. The V gene end was trimmed by 6 bases and the J gene end by 3 bases; junction bases not matched to a gene: 4. The CDR3 runs 14 residues. The germline V gene encodes CDR1 SGDLS and CDR2 YYNGEE. CDR3 DNA sequence: TGTGCCAGCACAGCGGGGGGAATCTACAATGAGCAGTTCTTC. Translation gives CASTAGGIYNEQFF.

The rearrangement links TRBV2 to TRBJ2-7; possibly TRBD2 for D (5 bases). Per germline, CDR1 SNHLY and CDR2 FYNNEI. V lost 4 bases and J 3 bases, leaving 19 bases between the germline ends. This CDR3 is built from 16 residues. The DNA of the CDR3 is TGTGCCAGCAGTGGTAGGATGGGCGGCGACTACTACGAGCAGTACTTC. Translated, it gives CASSGRMGGDYYEQYF.

In its sample, this clone was seen a few times. The chain employs TRBV27 and TRBJ2-3; perhaps TRBD1 as D (6 bases). Looked up from germline, CDR1 is MNHEY and CDR2 is SMNVEV (reference sequence). CDR3 length equals 15 residues. V dropped 2 bases and J dropped 4 bases, with 13 bases sitting between them. CDR3 bases: TGTGCCAGCAGTTTAAACAGGGCTGGTGCAGATACGCAGTATTTT. This sequence encodes CASSLNRAGADTQYF.

The genes are TRBV7-8 and TRBJ2-7, with D tentatively TRBD2 (5 bases). The CDR3 is 18 residues long. V was clipped by 3 bases and J by 2 bases, with 23 bases between them. Germline-derived CDR1 and CDR2 are SGHVS and FQNEAQ. The CDR3 coding sequence is TGTGCCAGCAGCTTCGGGTGGGGAGCGGATCTACCCACCTACGAGCAGTACTTC. This codes for CASSFGWGADLPTYEQYF.

The V and J genes are TRBV11-2 and TRBJ1-2; D possibly corresponds to TRBD1 (5 bases). The V end was cut by 2 bases, the J end by 6 bases, with 10 bases between. The CDR3 is made up of 13 amino acids. The germline gives CDR1 SGHAT, CDR2 FQNNGV. The CDR3 here is CASSLSGGNGYTF. Written as DNA, the CDR3 is TGTGCCAGCAGCTTATCGGGGGGTAATGGCTACACCTTC. Full variable domain (outside the CDR3, taken from reference TRBV11-2 and TRBJ1-2): EAGVAQSPRYKIIEKRQSVAFWCNPISGHATLYWYQQILGQGPKLLIQFQNNGVVDDSQLPKDRFSAERLKGVDSTLKIQPAKLEDSAVYLCASSLSGGNGYTFGSGTRLTVV.

This clone was detected only a few times. The chain uses TRBV5-6 and TRBJ1-1, with 7 bases fitting TRBD1. The CDR3 covers 14 residues. V lost 3 bases, J lost 2 bases, and 4 bases stayed unmatched. Germline V gene lookup returns CDR1 SGHDT and CDR2 YYEEEE. This CDR3 is CASSWGTENTEAFF. The CDR3 DNA reads as TGTGCCAGCAGCTGGGGGACAGAAAACACTGAAGCTTTCTTT.

CDR3 nucleotides: TGTGCCAGCATCCAACCGACAGGGGCGGATTCACCCCTCCACTTT. Translating it yields CASIQPTGADSPLHF. V gene TRBV7-2 combines with J gene TRBJ1-6; TRBD1 agrees at 8 bases. The CDR3 has 15 residues. Germline V gene data show CDR1 as SGHTA and CDR2 as FQGNSA. V trimming: 7 bases; J trimming: 8 bases; junction bases outside the gene matches: 10.

This chain links TRBV6-6 with TRBJ1-1; TRBD1 is a possible D gene (5 bases). V dropped 2 bases and J dropped 2 bases, with 6 bases sitting between them. CDR3 length: 13 residues. Germline V gives CDR1 MNHNY, CDR2 SVGAGI (reference sequence). The CDR3 is CASSYQGNTEAFF. As DNA, the CDR3 is TGTGCCAGCAGTTACCAGGGAAACACTGAAGCTTTCTTT.

This clone was observed a single time. This rearrangement joins TRBV5-4 to TRBJ2-1; 8 nucleotides line up with TRBD1. In germline, CDR1 is SGHNT, CDR2 YYREEE (reference sequence). The CDR3 runs 15 residues. The V and J ends lost 2 bases and 7 bases, in that order; junction bases with no gene match: 8. The CDR3 reads CASSLTGGIWNEQFF. The CDR3 nucleotides are TGTGCCAGCAGCTTAACAGGGGGAATTTGGAATGAGCAGTTCTTC.

The genes are TRBV2 and TRBJ2-5; D is perhaps TRBD1 (7 bases). The CDR3 has 12 amino acids. Trimming cost V 5 bases and J 8 bases, with 12 bases left between them. Germline CDR1 and CDR2: SNHLY and FYNNEI. As DNA, the CDR3 is TGTGCCAGCAGTAAGGGGGCGGGAACCCAGTACTTC. Protein sequence: CASSKGAGTQYF.

The rearrangement joins TRBV10-1 to TRBJ1-2; 8 nucleotides match TRBD1. CDR1 WNHNN and CDR2 SYGVQD come from the germline V gene (reference sequence). This CDR3 region has 14 residues. Trimming took 10 bases from V and 5 from J; bases not matched to a gene: 12. In nucleotides, the CDR3 is TGCGCCAAACAGACAGGGGAGCCCTATTATGGCTACACCTTC. It is translated as CAKQTGEPYYGYTF.

The rearrangement uses TRBV4-1 and TRBJ1-5, with 7 bases matching TRBD1. The germline V gene encodes CDR1 MGHRA and CDR2 YSYEKL. There are 17 residues in the CDR3. The V and J ends lost 4 bases and 3 bases, in that order; junction bases with no gene match: 12. CDR3 nucleotides: TGCGCCAGCAGCCCCCGACAGGGTGGAATTTTCAATCAGCCCCAGCATTTT. As protein: CASSPRQGGIFNQPQHF.

The chain combines TRBV21-1 with TRBJ1-1. TRBV21-1 is a recognized pseudogene. This CDR3 has 14 residues. For the CDR3, the DNA is TGTGCCAGCCCCTCCATAGAGGGCTGGAGTGAAGCTTTCTTT. Protein: CASPSIEGWSEAFF.

The CDR3 is CASSSLAGANTGELFF. The CDR3 nucleotides are TGTGCCAGCAGCTCCCTAGCGGGAGCGAACACCGGGGAGCTGTTTTTT. The chain recombines TRBV7-3 with TRBJ2-2, with 10 bases fitting TRBD2. The CDR3 loop spans 16 amino acids. J lost 0 bases, V lost 4 bases, and 2 bases had no gene match. The germline V gene has CDR1 SGHTA and CDR2 FQGTGA. Complete variable domain (other parts from reference TRBV7-3 and TRBJ2-2): GAGVSQTPSNKVTEKGKYVELRCDPISGHTALYWYRQSLGQGPEFLIYFQGTGAADDSGLPNDRFFAVRPEGSVSTLKIQRTERGDSAVYLCASSSLAGANTGELFFGEGSRLTVL.

This rearrangement joins TRBV6-1 to TRBJ2-2; D possibly corresponds to TRBD2 (5 bases). CDR3 length: 12 residues. V was pared by 8 bases and J by 4 bases, with 8 bases between. Germline values: CDR1 MNHNS, CDR2 SASEGT. The CDR3 DNA reads as TGTGCCAGCTGCGGGTTCACCGGGGAGCTGTTTTTT. Translation: CASCGFTGELFF.

The chain is built from TRBV11-1 and TRBJ1-6; TRBD1 might be the D (5 bases). CDR3 length equals 15 residues. The V gene lost 0 bases and the J gene lost 10 bases, with 13 bases spanning the gap. Germline V gene data show CDR1 as SGHAT and CDR2 as FQDESV (reference sequence). The DNA of the CDR3 is TGTGCCAGCAGCTTAGCTCCAGGGTATGGATCACCCCTCCACTTT. Amino acid sequence: CASSLAPGYGSPLHF. The full variable domain, rest sourced from reference TRBV11-1 and TRBJ1-6, is EAEVAQSPRYKITEKSQAVAFWCDPISGHATLYWYRQILGQGPELLVQFQDESVVDDSQLPKDRFSAERLKGVDSTLKIQPAELGDSAMYLCASSLAPGYGSPLHFGNGTRLTVT.

The chain employs TRBV5-1 and TRBJ2-7; 11 nucleotides align to TRBD2. V was pared by 2 bases and J by 3 bases, with 7 bases of the junction left unmatched. The germline CDR1 and CDR2 sequences are SGHRS and YFSETQ. The CDR3 has 16 residues. The chain's CDR3 is CASSFSGGASFYEQYF. For the CDR3, the DNA is TGCGCCAGCAGCTTTAGCGGGGGGGCTTCTTTCTACGAGCAGTACTTC.

The gene calls are TRBV7-2 and TRBJ2-7; 9 nucleotides match TRBD2. CDR3 length: 14 amino acids. Unmatched junction bases numbered 8, after V lost 4 bases and J lost 7 bases. The germline V gene has CDR1 SGHTA and CDR2 FQGNSA. The chain's CDR3 is CASSSGGRAEEQYF. The CDR3 DNA reads as TGTGCCAGCAGCTCTGGCGGGAGGGCTGAAGAGCAGTACTTC. Variable domain in full (rest from reference TRBV7-2 and TRBJ2-7): GAGVSQSPSNKVTEKGKDVELRCDPISGHTALYWYRQSLGQGLEFLIYFQGNSAPDKSGLPSDRFSAERTGGSVSTLTIQRTQQEDSAVYLCASSSGGRAEEQYFGPGTRLTVT.